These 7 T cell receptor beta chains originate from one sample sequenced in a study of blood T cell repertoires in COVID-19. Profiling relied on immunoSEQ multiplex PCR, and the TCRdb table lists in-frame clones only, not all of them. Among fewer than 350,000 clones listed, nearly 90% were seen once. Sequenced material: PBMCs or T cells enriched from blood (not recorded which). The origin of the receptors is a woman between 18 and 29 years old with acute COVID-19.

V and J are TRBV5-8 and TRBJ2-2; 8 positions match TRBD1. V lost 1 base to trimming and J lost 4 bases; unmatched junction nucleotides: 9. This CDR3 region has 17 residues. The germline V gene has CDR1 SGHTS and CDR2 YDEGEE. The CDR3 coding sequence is TGTGCCAGCAGCTTGTATTTAACTACAGGGGGCACCGGGGAGCTGTTTTTT. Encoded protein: CASSLYLTTGGTGELFF.

The chain's CDR3 is CASSQAEGSGITDTQYF. The DNA for the CDR3 is TGCGCCAGCAGCCAAGCAGAAGGTAGCGGGATCACAGATACGCAGTATTTT. The V and J genes are TRBV4-3 and TRBJ2-3, with TRBD2 matching over 8 bases. Germline values: CDR1 LGHNA, CDR2 YSLEER. The CDR3 is 17 amino acids. V lost 1 base and J lost 2; bases outside the gene matches: 8.

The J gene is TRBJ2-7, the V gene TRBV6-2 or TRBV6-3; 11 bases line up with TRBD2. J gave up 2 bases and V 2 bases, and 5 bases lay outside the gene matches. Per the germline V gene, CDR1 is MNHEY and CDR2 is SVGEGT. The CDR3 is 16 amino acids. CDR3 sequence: CASSYGPGLAAYEQYF. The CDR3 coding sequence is TGTGCCAGCAGTTACGGACCGGGACTAGCGGCCTACGAGCAGTACTTC.

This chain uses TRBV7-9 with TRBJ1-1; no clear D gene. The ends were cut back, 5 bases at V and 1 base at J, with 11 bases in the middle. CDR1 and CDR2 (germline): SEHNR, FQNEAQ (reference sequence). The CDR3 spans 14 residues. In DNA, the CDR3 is TGTGCCAGCAGCATTGGAGGTGGGAACACTGAAGCTTTCTTT. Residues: CASSIGGGNTEAFF.

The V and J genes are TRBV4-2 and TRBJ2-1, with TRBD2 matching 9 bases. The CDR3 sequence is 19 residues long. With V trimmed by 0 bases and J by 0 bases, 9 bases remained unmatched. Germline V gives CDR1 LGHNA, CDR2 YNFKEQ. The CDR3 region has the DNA TGTGCCAGCAGCCAAGATGACGGCGGGAGGGCAAGCTCCTACAATGAGCAGTTCTTC. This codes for CASSQDDGGRASSYNEQFF.

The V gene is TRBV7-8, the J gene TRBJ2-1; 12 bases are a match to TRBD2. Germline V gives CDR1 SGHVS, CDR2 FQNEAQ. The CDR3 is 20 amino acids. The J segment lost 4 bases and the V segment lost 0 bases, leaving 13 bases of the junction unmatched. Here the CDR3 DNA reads TGTGCCAGCAGCTTAGCGCGGGGGTTGACTAGCGGGAGAAGATACAATGAGCAGTTCTTC. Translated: CASSLARGLTSGRRYNEQFF.

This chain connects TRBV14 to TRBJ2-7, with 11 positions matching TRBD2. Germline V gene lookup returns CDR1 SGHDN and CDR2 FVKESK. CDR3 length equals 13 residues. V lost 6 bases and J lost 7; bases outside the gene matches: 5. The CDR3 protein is CASRLAGDDEQYF. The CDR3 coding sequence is TGTGCCAGCAGACTAGCGGGAGATGATGAGCAGTACTTC. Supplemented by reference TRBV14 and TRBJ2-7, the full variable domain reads EAGVTQFPSHSVIEKGQTVTLRCDPISGHDNLYWYRRVMGKEIKFLLHFVKESKQDESGMPNNRFLAERTGGTYSTLKVQPAELEDSGVYFCASRLAGDDEQYFGPGTRLTVT.